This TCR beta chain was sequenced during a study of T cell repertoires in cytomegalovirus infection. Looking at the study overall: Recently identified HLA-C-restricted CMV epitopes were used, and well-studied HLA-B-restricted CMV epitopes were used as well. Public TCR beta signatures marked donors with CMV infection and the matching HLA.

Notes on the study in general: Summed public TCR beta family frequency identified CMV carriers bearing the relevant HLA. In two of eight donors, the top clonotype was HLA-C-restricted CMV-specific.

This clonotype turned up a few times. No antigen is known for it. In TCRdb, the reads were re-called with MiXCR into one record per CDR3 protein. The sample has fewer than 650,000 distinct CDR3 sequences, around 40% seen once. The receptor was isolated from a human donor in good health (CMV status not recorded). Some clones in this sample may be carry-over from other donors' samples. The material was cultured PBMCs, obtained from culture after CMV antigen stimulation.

The CDR3 spells CASSTPPGQGAGRVNTGELFF. CDR3 bases: TGTGCCAGTAGTACGCCCCCGGGACAGGGGGCAGGTCGGGTGAACACCGGGGAGCTGTTTTTT. The chain joins TRBV19 to TRBJ2-2; 12 positions agree with TRBD1. Trimming took 4 bases from V and 1 from J; bases not matched to a gene: 16. The CDR3 covers 21 residues. From germline, CDR1 is LNHDA and CDR2 SQIVND (reference sequence).